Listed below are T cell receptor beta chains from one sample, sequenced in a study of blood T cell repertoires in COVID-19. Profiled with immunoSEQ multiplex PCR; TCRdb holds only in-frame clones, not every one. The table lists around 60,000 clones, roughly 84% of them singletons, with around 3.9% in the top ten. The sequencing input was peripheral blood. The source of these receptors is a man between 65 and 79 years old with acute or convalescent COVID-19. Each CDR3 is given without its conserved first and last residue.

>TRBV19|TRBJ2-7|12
ASSSSTGSYEQY
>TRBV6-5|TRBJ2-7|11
ASSRDRTNEQY
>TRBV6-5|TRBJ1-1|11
ASSYSSNTEAF
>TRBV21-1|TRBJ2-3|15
ASSKYSTGWRTDTQY
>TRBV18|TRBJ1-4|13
ASSPSQVNNEKLF
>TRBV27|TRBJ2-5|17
ASSLWSGAAVLRQETQY
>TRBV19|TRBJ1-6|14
ASQNTRDRDNSPLH
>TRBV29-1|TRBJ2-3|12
SGSEEGPTDTQY
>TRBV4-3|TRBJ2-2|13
ASSQGTGLTGELF
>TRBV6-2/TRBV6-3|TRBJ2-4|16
ASSYGQGAHQAKNIQY
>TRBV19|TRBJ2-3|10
AAGGRTDTQY
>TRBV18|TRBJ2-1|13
ASSDNGGAYNEQF
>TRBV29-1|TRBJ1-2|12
SVDGGGSIYGYT
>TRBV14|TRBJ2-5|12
ASSSTGFEETQY
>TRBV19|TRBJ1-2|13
ASSAGQGASYGYT
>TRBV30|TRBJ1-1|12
AWSVERAGGTAF
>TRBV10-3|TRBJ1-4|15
AIPLNKGGLTNEKLF
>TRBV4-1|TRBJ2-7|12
ASSVGQGQYEQY
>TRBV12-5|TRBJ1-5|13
ASGLGQGDNQPQH
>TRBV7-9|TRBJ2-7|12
ASSLGTSSYEQY
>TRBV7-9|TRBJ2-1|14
ASSSPIGSSYNEQF
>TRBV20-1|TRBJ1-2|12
SASNRGVSYGYT
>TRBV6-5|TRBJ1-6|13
ASRGTGAFNSPLH
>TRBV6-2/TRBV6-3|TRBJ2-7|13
ASSYDSMISYEQY
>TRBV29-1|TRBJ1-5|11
SVGTGINQPQH
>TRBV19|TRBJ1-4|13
ASSTRTGGGEKLF
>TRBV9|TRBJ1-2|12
ASSVDDKGAPGT
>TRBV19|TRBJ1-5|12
ASSTTGHNQPQH
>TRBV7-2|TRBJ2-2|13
ASSPRQGAAGELF
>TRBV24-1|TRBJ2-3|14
ATSRGGGGLTDTQY
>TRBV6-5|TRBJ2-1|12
ASRTSGGGNEQF
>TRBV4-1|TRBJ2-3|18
ASSHRRIRQGSLFTDTQY
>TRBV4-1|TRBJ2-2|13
ASSHPGQGIGELF
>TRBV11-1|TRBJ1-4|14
ASSLEPAGTDEKLF
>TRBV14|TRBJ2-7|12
ASSQVLGSYEQY
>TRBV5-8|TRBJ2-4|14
ASSLGGRFAKNIQY
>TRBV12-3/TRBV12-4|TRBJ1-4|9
ASSFGEKLF
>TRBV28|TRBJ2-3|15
ASSHRSSGTSTDTQY
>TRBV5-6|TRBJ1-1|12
ASSLDQANTEAF
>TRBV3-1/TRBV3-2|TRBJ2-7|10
ASSQPGYEQY
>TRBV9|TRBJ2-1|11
ASSPGTLNEQF